Below are 3 T cell receptor beta chains sequenced from a single sample in a study of blood T cell repertoires in COVID-19 (TCRdb year 2020). Libraries came from the immunoSEQ multiplex PCR assay. What TCRdb holds here is the immuneACCESS table cut down to in-frame rearrangements. Part of the clones is not present; checked against another copy, under half of the missing clones reflect an unresolved V gene, and the others are unexplained. The sample contains approximately 240,000 clones, roughly nine tenths of them found a single time. Of the sample, approximately 3.5% falls within the top ten clones. The sequencing sample was made of PBMCs or T cells enriched from blood (not recorded which). The receptors shown here come from a woman under 30 in a cohort exposed to, infected with or recovered from COVID-19 (not recorded which).

This clone was counted a single time. The chain recombines TRBV10-2 with TRBJ1-2, with 8 bases fitting TRBD1. CDR3 size: 16 residues. CDR1 and CDR2 from the germline V gene are WSHSY and SAAADI. The J segment lost 6 bases and the V segment lost 2 bases, leaving 11 bases of the junction unmatched. The DNA of the CDR3 is TGCGCCAGCAGTGAGCCGGAACGACAGGGGCCGGATGGCTACACCTTC. It translates to CASSEPERQGPDGYTF.

The CDR3, as DNA: TGTGCCAGTAGTACGCACTCCTCTAGAGGCACTGAAGCTTTCTTT. Translation gives CASSTHSSRGTEAFF. The J gene is TRBJ1-1, the V gene TRBV19; no definite D call. Looked up from germline, CDR1 is LNHDA and CDR2 is SQIVND (reference sequence). CDR3 size: 15 residues. V was cut by 4 bases and J by 4 bases, with 16 bases left in between.

J is TRBJ1-2 and V is TRBV6-1; 7 bases line up with TRBD1. The CDR3 runs 15 residues. The junction had 8 bases not matched to a gene; V was cut back by 1 base and J by 6 bases. From germline, CDR1 is MNHNS and CDR2 SASEGT. The CDR3 spells CASSEGGGGGDGYTF. CDR3 sequence (DNA): TGTGCCAGCAGTGAAGGAGGGGGCGGAGGTGATGGCTACACCTTC.